This TCR beta chain comes out of a study of T cells in Graves' hyperthyroidism and ophthalmopathy. The trim removed 0 bases at V and 6 bases at J, leaving 14 bases unmatched. CDR3 length: 18 residues. Germline CDR1 SGDLS, CDR2 YYNGEE. Participants, patients aged 18 to 65, had newly diagnosed hyperthyroidism with a duration under 2 months. The investigators amplified TCR beta CDR3 regions from RNA transcripts. During a first-round RT-PCR of the TCR CDR3, the HTBI primer set was used. TCRdb re-analysed the multiplex PCR reads in MiXCR, keeping a single row per CDR3 protein. The data show approximately 620,000 distinct CDR3 sequences, with about 14% seen just once and 5.8% held by the top ten. This clonotype was seen a few times.

Sequencing was performed on blood. The clonotype comes from a woman in her thirties with Graves' hyperthyroidism that later progressed to Graves' ophthalmopathy. The J gene is TRBJ2-2, the V gene TRBV9, with 7 bases matching TRBD2. The CDR3, as DNA: TGTGCCAGCAGCGTAGGGAGAAGCGGGAAACATCCCCCCGGGGAGCTGTTTTTT. It translates to CASSVGRSGKHPPGELFF.